This T cell receptor (beta chain) was recorded in a study of early T cells in non-severe SARS-CoV-2 infection. General study results and limits: The matching step, a VDJdb search, favored anti-spike CD8 responses and missed private and CD4 specificities.

The CDR3 runs to 12 residues. The V gene's germline CDR1 is MDHEN and CDR2 SYDVKM. V was clipped by 2 bases and J by 7 bases, with 8 bases between them. Unique molecular identifiers tagged individual cDNA molecules. TCRdb re-called the 5' RACE reads through MiXCR, storing one row per CDR3 protein. The sample lists 85,000 to 100,000 distinct CDR3 sequences, around a sixth occurring once. Comment on this clonotype: Its antigen is not identified.

The sequence was obtained from an adult who was a healthcare worker with PCR-confirmed SARS-CoV-2 infection or an uninfected control (not recorded which). The sequencing here drew on whole blood, taken at baseline. This chain connects TRBV28 to TRBJ2-5, with D uncertain. The DNA for the CDR3 is TGTGCCAGCAGTTTAATTTTTGGGACCCAGTACTTC. This translates into CASSLIFGTQYF.